One and the same sample provided the 3 T cell receptor beta chains below, sequenced in a study of T cells after yellow fever vaccination. One entry per CDR3 protein, called by TCRdb with MiXCR from the 5' RACE reads. In the table there are 350,000 or so distinct CDR3 sequences, around 8.1% of which are singletons. Sequenced here: PBMCs, sampled 35 to 50 days after the first yellow fever vaccination. The receptors come from a young man who received the YFV17D yellow fever vaccine.

This clonotype was seen a handful of times. This rearrangement joins TRBV5-1 to TRBJ2-1, with D unclear. The germline gives CDR1 SGHRS, CDR2 YFSETQ. Trimming cost V 0 bases and J 9 bases, with 16 bases left between them. The CDR3 contains 15 residues. The CDR3 reads CASSLGVGGEGEQFF. The CDR3 DNA reads TGCGCCAGCAGCTTGGGCGTTGGTGGGGAAGGTGAGCAGTTCTTC.

This clonotype has ten or more counts. The chain links TRBV5-4 to TRBJ2-3, with TRBD2 matching over 12 bases. V lost 4 bases and J lost 6; bases outside the gene matches: 6. The germline gives CDR1 SGHNT, CDR2 YYREEE (reference sequence). The CDR3 sequence is 15 residues long. The CDR3 DNA is TGTGCCAGCAGCAGACGGACTAGCGGGGAGGATACGCAGTATTTT. Protein sequence: CASSRRTSGEDTQYF. The whole variable domain, remainder taken from reference TRBV5-4 and TRBJ2-3, is ETGVTQSPTHLIKTRGQQVTLRCSSQSGHNTVSWYQQALGQGPQFIFQYYREEENGRGNFPPRFSGLQFPNYSSELNVNALELDDSALYLCASSRRTSGEDTQYFGPGTRLTVL.

The chain carries TRBV20-1 and TRBJ2-7, with a tentative D call TRBD1 (6 bases). The germline gives CDR1 DFQATT, CDR2 SNEGSKA (reference sequence). The CDR3 has 13 residues. The V end lost 3 bases, the J end lost 4 bases, and 13 bases lay between the germline ends. CDR3 coding DNA: TGCAGTGCTAGCCAGGGGCTTGGGTACGAGCAGTACGTC. It encodes CSASQGLGYEQYV.